The rows below give T cell receptor beta chains drawn from one sample of a study of human T cells and chemical hapten exposure. Using its own MiXCR run on the RACE reads, TCRdb lists one record per CDR3 protein. The repertoire holds tens of thousands of distinct CDR3 sequences, with approximately 5% as singletons. Material for sequencing was whole blood. These receptors originate from a human donor in good health. Some clones in this sample may be carry-over from other donors' samples. CDR3s include the opening cysteine and the closing phenylalanine or tryptophan. The order of the fields is clone size, J gene, D gene, CDR3 length, V gene, CDR3 DNA, CDR3 protein. A D gene is named only where the DNA matches it firmly. Expanded clones get a size class; other rows say once, few or many, or leave the size out.

clone size: many
J gene: TRBJ2-7
D gene: TRBD2
CDR3 length: 16
V gene: TRBV7-2
CDR3 DNA: TGTGCCAGCAGCTTAATAGGCGGGGGGGCCGTCTACGAGCAGTACTTC
CDR3 protein: CASSLIGGGAVYEQYF

clone size: many
J gene: TRBJ2-3
D gene: -
CDR3 length: 14
V gene: TRBV4-3
CDR3 DNA: TGCGCCAGCAGCCAAGGACTAGGAGCGGATACGCAGTATTTT
CDR3 protein: CASSQGLGADTQYF

clone size: few
J gene: TRBJ1-5
D gene: -
CDR3 length: 14
V gene: TRBV19
CDR3 DNA: TGTGCCAGCAGGTGGGGGGGGTATAATCAGCCCCAGCATTTT
CDR3 protein: CASRWGGYNQPQHF

clone size: many
J gene: TRBJ2-7
D gene: -
CDR3 length: 13
V gene: TRBV20-1
CDR3 DNA: TGCAGTGGGGGGTCTACCCAATCCTACGAGCAGTACTTC
CDR3 protein: CSGGSTQSYEQYF

clone size: many
J gene: TRBJ2-1
D gene: -
CDR3 length: 13
V gene: TRBV28
CDR3 DNA: TGTGCCAGCAGACCCCACAGGGCGGGTGAGCAGTTCTTC
CDR3 protein: CASRPHRAGEQFF

clone size: many
J gene: TRBJ2-7
D gene: -
CDR3 length: 15
V gene: TRBV4-2
CDR3 DNA: TGTGCCAGCAGCCAAGACTTACAGGGTTTCTACGAGCAGTACTTC
CDR3 protein: CASSQDLQGFYEQYF

clone size: few
J gene: TRBJ2-7
D gene: TRBD1
CDR3 length: 12
V gene: TRBV7-2
CDR3 DNA: TGTGCCAGCAGCTTAAGGACAGGACTGCAGTACTTC
CDR3 protein: CASSLRTGLQYF

clone size: medium-sized
J gene: TRBJ1-2
D gene: TRBD1
CDR3 length: 17
V gene: TRBV27
CDR3 DNA: TGTGCCAGCAGTCCCCGAGGGGGAGGGGGCAGCACGTATGGCTACACCTTC
CDR3 protein: CASSPRGGGGSTYGYTF

clone size: many
J gene: TRBJ2-1
D gene: TRBD2
CDR3 length: 16
V gene: TRBV7-9
CDR3 DNA: TGTGCCAGCAGCTTAGGCCTAGCGGGTAAATACAATGAGCAGTTCTTC
CDR3 protein: CASSLGLAGKYNEQFF

clone size: many
J gene: TRBJ2-3
D gene: TRBD2
CDR3 length: 16
V gene: TRBV5-6
CDR3 DNA: TGTGCCAGCAGCCGACTAAATCGGGGGGGGACAGATACGCAGTATTTT
CDR3 protein: CASSRLNRGGTDTQYF

clone size: many
J gene: TRBJ1-2
D gene: -
CDR3 length: 13
V gene: TRBV3-1
CDR3 DNA: TGTGCCAGCAGCCACCAGGACCCTAAGGGCTACACCTTC
CDR3 protein: CASSHQDPKGYTF

clone size: many
J gene: TRBJ1-2
D gene: -
CDR3 length: 13
V gene: TRBV12-3/TRBV12-4
CDR3 DNA: TGTGCCAGCAGTTCGGGTCCTTTTGAGGGCTACACCTTC
CDR3 protein: CASSSGPFEGYTF

clone size: -
J gene: TRBJ1-6
D gene: -
CDR3 length: 13
V gene: TRBV20-1
CDR3 DNA: TGCAGTGCTAGAGTGGGGATTAATTCACCCCTCCACTTT
CDR3 protein: CSARVGINSPLHF

clone size: many
J gene: TRBJ1-2
D gene: -
CDR3 length: 19
V gene: TRBV24-1
CDR3 DNA: TGTGCCACCAGTGATTTGGGGGGGTGTTCCGACCCCGACGGCTATGGCTACACCTTC
CDR3 protein: CATSDLGGCSDPDGYGYTF

clone size: -
J gene: TRBJ1-6
D gene: -
CDR3 length: 16
V gene: TRBV7-2
CDR3 DNA: TGTGCCAGCAGAATACTGCCGGGACACACCAATTCACCCCTCCACTTT
CDR3 protein: CASRILPGHTNSPLHF

clone size: -
J gene: TRBJ1-2
D gene: TRBD1
CDR3 length: 13
V gene: TRBV29-1
CDR3 DNA: TGCAGCGTTGAGGCGGCAGGGGGATATGGCTACACCTTC
CDR3 protein: CSVEAAGGYGYTF

clone size: few
J gene: TRBJ1-1
D gene: -
CDR3 length: 15
V gene: TRBV5-1
CDR3 DNA: TGCGCCAGCAGCTCCTCTGGACAGTTGGGGGCTGAAGCTTTCTTT
CDR3 protein: CASSSSGQLGAEAFF

clone size: -
J gene: TRBJ1-6
D gene: -
CDR3 length: 19
V gene: TRBV20-1
CDR3 DNA: TGCAGTGCTAGAGATTGGACGGAACACGGGAGCTCCTATAATTCACCCCTCCACTTT
CDR3 protein: CSARDWTEHGSSYNSPLHF

clone size: many
J gene: TRBJ1-2
D gene: TRBD1
CDR3 length: 14
V gene: TRBV7-6
CDR3 DNA: TGTGCCAGCAGCTTAGGGGGACAGGGGTATGGCTACACCTTC
CDR3 protein: CASSLGGQGYGYTF

clone size: many
J gene: TRBJ1-2
D gene: -
CDR3 length: 15
V gene: TRBV7-2
CDR3 DNA: TGTGCCAGCAGCCCCGGCCCCCACGGGGACTATGGCTACACCTTC
CDR3 protein: CASSPGPHGDYGYTF

clone size: few
J gene: TRBJ1-1
D gene: TRBD1
CDR3 length: 15
V gene: TRBV6-2/TRBV6-3
CDR3 DNA: TGTGCCAGCAGCTACAGGGGAGGGGTGAACACTGAAGCTTTCTTT
CDR3 protein: CASSYRGGVNTEAFF

clone size: many
J gene: TRBJ1-1
D gene: TRBD1
CDR3 length: 15
V gene: TRBV7-9
CDR3 DNA: TGTGCCAGCAGCCCACAGGGGTTGGGGAGTACTGAAGCTTTCTTT
CDR3 protein: CASSPQGLGSTEAFF

clone size: many
J gene: TRBJ2-6
D gene: -
CDR3 length: 18
V gene: TRBV3-1
CDR3 DNA: TGTGCCAGCAGCCAAGAAACCCTACGAAGCTCTGGGGCCAACGTCCTGACTTTC
CDR3 protein: CASSQETLRSSGANVLTF

clone size: few
J gene: TRBJ1-6
D gene: -
CDR3 length: 12
V gene: TRBV27
CDR3 DNA: TGTGCCACGGCGACAGTTAATTCACCCCTCCACTTT
CDR3 protein: CATATVNSPLHF

clone size: many
J gene: TRBJ1-5
D gene: -
CDR3 length: 14
V gene: TRBV20-1
CDR3 DNA: TGCAGTGCTATGGCAGGTCATAGCAATCAGCCCCAGCATTTT
CDR3 protein: CSAMAGHSNQPQHF

clone size: -
J gene: TRBJ2-3
D gene: TRBD2
CDR3 length: 18
V gene: TRBV5-4
CDR3 DNA: TGTGCCAGCAGCCCCGGGGGGACTAGCGGGGGCAGCACAGATACGCAGTATTTT
CDR3 protein: CASSPGGTSGGSTDTQYF

clone size: many
J gene: TRBJ1-2
D gene: -
CDR3 length: 12
V gene: TRBV20-1
CDR3 DNA: TGCAGTGCTTACAGGTCTGACTATGGCTACACCTTC
CDR3 protein: CSAYRSDYGYTF

clone size: many
J gene: TRBJ1-1
D gene: -
CDR3 length: 13
V gene: TRBV3-1
CDR3 DNA: TGTGCCAGCAGCCAAGTGGGAAACACTGAAGCTTTCTTT
CDR3 protein: CASSQVGNTEAFF

clone size: -
J gene: TRBJ1-6
D gene: -
CDR3 length: 17
V gene: TRBV14
CDR3 DNA: TGTGCCAGCAGCCGCAGATCAGGGCCCGGGTTTAATTCACCCCTCCACTTT
CDR3 protein: CASSRRSGPGFNSPLHF

clone size: few
J gene: TRBJ2-1
D gene: TRBD2
CDR3 length: 15
V gene: TRBV2
CDR3 DNA: TGTGCCAGCAGTAGCGGGCGGGGGGGCGTTAATGAGCAGTTCTTC
CDR3 protein: CASSSGRGGVNEQFF

clone size: many
J gene: TRBJ2-5
D gene: -
CDR3 length: 15
V gene: TRBV7-9
CDR3 DNA: TGTGCCAGCAGCTTAGCCACAGGGCTCGGGGAGACCCAGTACTTC
CDR3 protein: CASSLATGLGETQYF

clone size: many
J gene: TRBJ2-3
D gene: -
CDR3 length: 13
V gene: TRBV6-2/TRBV6-3
CDR3 DNA: TGTGCCAGCAGTTACTCTAGCACAGATACGCAGTATTTT
CDR3 protein: CASSYSSTDTQYF

clone size: -
J gene: TRBJ1-1
D gene: -
CDR3 length: 13
V gene: TRBV10-3
CDR3 DNA: TGTGCCATCAGTGAGGAGGTGGGCACTGAAGCTTTCTTT
CDR3 protein: CAISEEVGTEAFF

clone size: many
J gene: TRBJ2-1
D gene: TRBD2
CDR3 length: 15
V gene: TRBV5-4
CDR3 DNA: TGTGCCAGCAGCCTACCGGGACTATCCTACAATGAGCAGTTCTTC
CDR3 protein: CASSLPGLSYNEQFF

clone size: many
J gene: TRBJ2-2
D gene: -
CDR3 length: 14
V gene: TRBV2
CDR3 DNA: TGTGCCAGCAGATTACAGGAAGTCACCGGGGAGCTGTTTTTT
CDR3 protein: CASRLQEVTGELFF

clone size: many
J gene: TRBJ2-3
D gene: TRBD2
CDR3 length: 18
V gene: TRBV12-3/TRBV12-4
CDR3 DNA: TGTGCCAGCAGTTCTTCCCAAGGCAGCGGGAGGGCCTTGGTTACGCAGTATTTT
CDR3 protein: CASSSSQGSGRALVTQYF

clone size: -
J gene: TRBJ2-7
D gene: TRBD1
CDR3 length: 14
V gene: TRBV6-1
CDR3 DNA: TGTGCCAGCGTTCCGGGACAGGGGGCTTACGAGCAGTACTTC
CDR3 protein: CASVPGQGAYEQYF

clone size: many
J gene: TRBJ1-1
D gene: -
CDR3 length: 16
V gene: TRBV7-6
CDR3 DNA: TGTGCCAGCAGCTCGAACACACCCACGGGGGACGCTGAAGCTTTCTTT
CDR3 protein: CASSSNTPTGDAEAFF

clone size: many
J gene: TRBJ1-5
D gene: -
CDR3 length: 15
V gene: TRBV14
CDR3 DNA: TGTGCCAGCAGCCAAGGGGGAGTGGGCAATCAGCCCCAGCATTTT
CDR3 protein: CASSQGGVGNQPQHF

clone size: many
J gene: TRBJ2-7
D gene: TRBD1
CDR3 length: 17
V gene: TRBV6-2/TRBV6-3
CDR3 DNA: TGTGCCAGCAGCCTCAATAAATCGGGACAGCAGACCTACGAGCAGTACTTC
CDR3 protein: CASSLNKSGQQTYEQYF

clone size: many
J gene: TRBJ2-5
D gene: -
CDR3 length: 15
V gene: TRBV15
CDR3 DNA: TGTGCCACCGGTAACAGGGTCGGGGCCCAAGAGACCCAGTACTTC
CDR3 protein: CATGNRVGAQETQYF

clone size: -
J gene: TRBJ2-5
D gene: -
CDR3 length: 12
V gene: TRBV28
CDR3 DNA: TGTGCCAGCACGGACAGCCGGGGGACCCAGTACTTC
CDR3 protein: CASTDSRGTQYF

clone size: many
J gene: TRBJ2-7
D gene: TRBD1
CDR3 length: 13
V gene: TRBV7-2
CDR3 DNA: TGTGCCAGCAGCCAGGACAGGGGTGACGAGCAGTACTTC
CDR3 protein: CASSQDRGDEQYF

clone size: many
J gene: TRBJ1-1
D gene: -
CDR3 length: 15
V gene: TRBV6-2/TRBV6-3
CDR3 DNA: TGTGCCAGCAGTTCCGGACAGTTTACGAACACTGAAGCTTTCTTT
CDR3 protein: CASSSGQFTNTEAFF

clone size: many
J gene: TRBJ1-1
D gene: TRBD1
CDR3 length: 13
V gene: TRBV30
CDR3 DNA: TGTGCCTGGAGAGACAGGGGGAACACTGAAGCTTTCTTT
CDR3 protein: CAWRDRGNTEAFF

clone size: -
J gene: TRBJ1-1
D gene: -
CDR3 length: 15
V gene: TRBV29-1
CDR3 DNA: TGCAGCGTTCGGGCAGGCTGGGGCATGAACACTGAAGCTTTCTTT
CDR3 protein: CSVRAGWGMNTEAFF

clone size: many
J gene: TRBJ1-2
D gene: -
CDR3 length: 14
V gene: TRBV21-1
CDR3 DNA: TGTGCCAGCATCCGAGACAGGGGAGGCTATGGCTACACCTTC
CDR3 protein: CASIRDRGGYGYTF

clone size: many
J gene: TRBJ1-2
D gene: TRBD1
CDR3 length: 14
V gene: TRBV20-1
CDR3 DNA: TGCAGTGCTAGAGAAACAGGGGGCGACTATGGCTACACCTTC
CDR3 protein: CSARETGGDYGYTF

clone size: many
J gene: TRBJ2-4
D gene: -
CDR3 length: 17
V gene: TRBV28
CDR3 DNA: TGTGCCAGCAGGGGGTTGGGGATGTCAGGAGCCAAAAACATTCAGTACTTC
CDR3 protein: CASRGLGMSGAKNIQYF

clone size: -
J gene: TRBJ1-1
D gene: -
CDR3 length: 14
V gene: TRBV28
CDR3 DNA: TGTGCCAGCAGCCCAAGTTATTGGGCCGAAGAAGCTTTCTTT
CDR3 protein: CASSPSYWAEEAFF

clone size: many
J gene: TRBJ2-3
D gene: -
CDR3 length: 13
V gene: TRBV20-1
CDR3 DNA: TGCAGTGCCCCCCGGGGGCGCACAGATACGCAGTATTTT
CDR3 protein: CSAPRGRTDTQYF